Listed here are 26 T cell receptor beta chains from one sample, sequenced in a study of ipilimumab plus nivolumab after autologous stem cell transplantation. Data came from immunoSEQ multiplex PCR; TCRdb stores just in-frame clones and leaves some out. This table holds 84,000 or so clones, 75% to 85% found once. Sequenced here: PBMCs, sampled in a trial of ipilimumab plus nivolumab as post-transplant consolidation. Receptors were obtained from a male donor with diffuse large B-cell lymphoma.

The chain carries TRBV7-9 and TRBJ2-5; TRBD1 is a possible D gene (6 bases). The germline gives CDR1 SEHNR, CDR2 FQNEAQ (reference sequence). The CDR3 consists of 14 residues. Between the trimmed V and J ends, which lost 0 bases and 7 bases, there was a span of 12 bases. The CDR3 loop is CASSLASQGGTQYF. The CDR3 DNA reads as TGTGCCAGCAGCTTAGCGTCACAGGGTGGGACCCAGTACTTC.

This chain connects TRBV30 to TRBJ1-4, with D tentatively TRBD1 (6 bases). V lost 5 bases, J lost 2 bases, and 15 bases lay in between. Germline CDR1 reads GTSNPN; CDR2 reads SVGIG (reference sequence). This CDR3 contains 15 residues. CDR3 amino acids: CAWVSEGVTNEKLFF. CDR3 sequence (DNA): TGTGCCTGGGTCTCTGAGGGGGTCACTAATGAAAAACTGTTTTTT.

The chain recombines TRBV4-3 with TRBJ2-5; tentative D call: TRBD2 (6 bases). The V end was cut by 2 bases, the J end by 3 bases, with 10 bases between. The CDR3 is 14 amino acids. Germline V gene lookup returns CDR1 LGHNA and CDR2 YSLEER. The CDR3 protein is CASSQRLVEETQYF. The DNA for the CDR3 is TGCGCCAGCAGCCAAAGACTAGTCGAAGAGACCCAGTACTTC.

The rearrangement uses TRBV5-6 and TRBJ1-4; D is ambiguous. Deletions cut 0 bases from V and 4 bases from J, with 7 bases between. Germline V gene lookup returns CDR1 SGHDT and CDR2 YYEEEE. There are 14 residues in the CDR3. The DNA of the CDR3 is TGTGCCAGCAGCTTGGGGGTATATAATGAAAAACTGTTTTTT. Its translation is CASSLGVYNEKLFF. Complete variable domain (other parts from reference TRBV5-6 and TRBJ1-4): DAGVTQSPTHLIKTRGQQVTLRCSPKSGHDTVSWYQQALGQGPQFIFQYYEEEERQRGNFPDRFSGHQFPNYSSELNVNALLLGDSALYLCASSLGVYNEKLFFGSGTQLSVL.

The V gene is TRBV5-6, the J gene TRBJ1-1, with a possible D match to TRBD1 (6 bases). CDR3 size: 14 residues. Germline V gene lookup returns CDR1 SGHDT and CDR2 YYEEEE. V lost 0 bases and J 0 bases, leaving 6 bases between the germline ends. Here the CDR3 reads CASSLEGVNTEAFF. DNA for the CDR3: TGTGCCAGCAGCTTGGAGGGGGTGAACACTGAAGCTTTCTTT.

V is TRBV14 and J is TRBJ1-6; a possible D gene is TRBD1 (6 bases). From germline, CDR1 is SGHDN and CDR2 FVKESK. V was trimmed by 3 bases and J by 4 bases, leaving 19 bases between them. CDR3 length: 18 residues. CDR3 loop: CASSHPAPDRFYNSPLHF. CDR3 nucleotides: TGTGCCAGCAGCCATCCAGCGCCTGACAGGTTTTATAATTCACCCCTCCACTTT.

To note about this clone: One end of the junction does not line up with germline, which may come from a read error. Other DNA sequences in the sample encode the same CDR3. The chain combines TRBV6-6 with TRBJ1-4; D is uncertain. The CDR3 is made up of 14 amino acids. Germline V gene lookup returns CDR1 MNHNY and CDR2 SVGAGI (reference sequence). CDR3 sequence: CASSYWEANEKLFF. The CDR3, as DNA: TGTGCCAGCAGTTACTGGGAGGCTAATGAGAAACTGTTTTTT.

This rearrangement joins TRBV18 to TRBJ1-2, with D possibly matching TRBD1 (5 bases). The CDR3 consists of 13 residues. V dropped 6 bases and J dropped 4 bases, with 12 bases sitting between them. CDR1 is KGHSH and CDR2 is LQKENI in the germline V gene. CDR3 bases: TGTGCCAGCTCGAAGGGACTGGGCTATGGCTACACCTTC. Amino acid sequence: CASSKGLGYGYTF.

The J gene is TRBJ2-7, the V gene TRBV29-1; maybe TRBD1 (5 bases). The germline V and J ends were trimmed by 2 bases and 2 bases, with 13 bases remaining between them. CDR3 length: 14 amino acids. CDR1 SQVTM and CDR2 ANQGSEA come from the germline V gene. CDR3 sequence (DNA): TGCAGCGTTGAAAGGCAGGGAAAGCCCTACGAGCAGTACTTC. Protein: CSVERQGKPYEQYF.

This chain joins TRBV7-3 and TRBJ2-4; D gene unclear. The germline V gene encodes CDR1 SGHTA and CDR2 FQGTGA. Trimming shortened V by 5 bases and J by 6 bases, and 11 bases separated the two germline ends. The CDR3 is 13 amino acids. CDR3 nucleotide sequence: TGTGCCAGCAGCCTTCAGGTGGGAAACATTCAGTACTTC. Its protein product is CASSLQVGNIQYF.

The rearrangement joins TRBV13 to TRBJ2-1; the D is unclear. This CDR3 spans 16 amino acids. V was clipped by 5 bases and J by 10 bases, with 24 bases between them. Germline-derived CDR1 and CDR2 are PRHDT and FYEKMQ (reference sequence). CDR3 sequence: CASSTPRVGPLGEQFF. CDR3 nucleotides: TGTGCCAGCAGCACCCCCCGAGTAGGGCCTTTGGGGGAGCAGTTCTTC.

The CDR3 loop reads CASSLGSGGTDTQYF. CDR3 DNA: TGTGCCAGCAGCTTAGGGAGCGGGGGCACAGATACGCAGTATTTT. This chain joins TRBV5-6 and TRBJ2-3, with 7 nucleotides matching TRBD2. Germline V CDR1 and CDR2: SGHDT, YYEEEE. With V trimmed by 2 bases and J by 1 base, 4 bases remained unmatched. The CDR3 extends over 15 amino acids.

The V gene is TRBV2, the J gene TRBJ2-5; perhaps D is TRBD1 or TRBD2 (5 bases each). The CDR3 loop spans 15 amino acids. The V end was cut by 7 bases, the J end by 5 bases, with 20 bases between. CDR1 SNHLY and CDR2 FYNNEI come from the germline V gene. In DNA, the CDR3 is TGTGCCAGCACCAATGAGGGGCTAGGAAGCGAGACCCAGTACTTC. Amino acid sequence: CASTNEGLGSETQYF.

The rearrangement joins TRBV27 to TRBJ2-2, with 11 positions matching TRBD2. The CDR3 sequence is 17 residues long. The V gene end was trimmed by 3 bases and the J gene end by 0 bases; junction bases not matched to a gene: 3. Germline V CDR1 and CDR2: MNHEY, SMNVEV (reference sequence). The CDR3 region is CASSFTSGGPNTGELFF. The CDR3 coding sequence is TGTGCCAGCAGTTTTACTAGCGGGGGCCCGAACACCGGGGAGCTGTTTTTT.

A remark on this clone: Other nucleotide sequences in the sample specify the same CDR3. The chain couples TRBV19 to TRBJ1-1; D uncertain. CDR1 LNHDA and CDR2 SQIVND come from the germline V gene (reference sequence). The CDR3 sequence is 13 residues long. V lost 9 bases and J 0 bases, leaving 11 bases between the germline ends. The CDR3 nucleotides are TGTGCCAGCACCGTGGGAATGAACACTGAAGCTTTCTTT. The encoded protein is CASTVGMNTEAFF.

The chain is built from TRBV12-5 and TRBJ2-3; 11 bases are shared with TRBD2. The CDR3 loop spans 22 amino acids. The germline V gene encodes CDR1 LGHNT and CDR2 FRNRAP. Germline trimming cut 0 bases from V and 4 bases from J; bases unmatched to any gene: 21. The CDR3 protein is CASGLVLGAEIAGGVMADTQYF. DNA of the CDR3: TGTGCTAGTGGTTTGGTACTGGGAGCCGAAATAGCGGGGGGGGTAATGGCAGATACGCAGTATTTT.

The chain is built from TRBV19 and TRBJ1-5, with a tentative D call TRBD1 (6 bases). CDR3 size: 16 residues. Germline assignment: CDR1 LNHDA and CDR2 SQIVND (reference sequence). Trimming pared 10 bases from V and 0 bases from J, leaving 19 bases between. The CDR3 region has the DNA TGTGCCACCTCCACCCAAACAGGGAATAGCAATCAGCCCCAGCATTTT. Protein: CATSTQTGNSNQPQHF.

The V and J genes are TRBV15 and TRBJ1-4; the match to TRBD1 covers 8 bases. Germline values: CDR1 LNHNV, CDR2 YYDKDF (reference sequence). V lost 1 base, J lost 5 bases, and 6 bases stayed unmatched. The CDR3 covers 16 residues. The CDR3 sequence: CATSRVWDRPNEKLFF. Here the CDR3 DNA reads TGTGCCACCAGCAGAGTGTGGGACAGGCCCAATGAAAAACTGTTTTTT.

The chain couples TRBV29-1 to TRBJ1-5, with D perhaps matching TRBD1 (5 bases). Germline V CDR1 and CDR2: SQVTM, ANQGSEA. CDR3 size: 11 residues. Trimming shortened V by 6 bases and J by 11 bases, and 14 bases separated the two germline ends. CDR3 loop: CSVMDNGAQHF. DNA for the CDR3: TGCAGCGTGATGGACAACGGGGCCCAGCATTTT.

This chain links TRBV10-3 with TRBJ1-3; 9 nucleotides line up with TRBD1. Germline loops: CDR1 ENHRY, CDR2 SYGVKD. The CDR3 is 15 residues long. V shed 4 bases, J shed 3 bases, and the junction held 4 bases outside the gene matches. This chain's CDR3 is CAISGPGQGGNTIYF. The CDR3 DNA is TGTGCCATCAGTGGTCCGGGACAGGGTGGAAACACCATATATTTT.

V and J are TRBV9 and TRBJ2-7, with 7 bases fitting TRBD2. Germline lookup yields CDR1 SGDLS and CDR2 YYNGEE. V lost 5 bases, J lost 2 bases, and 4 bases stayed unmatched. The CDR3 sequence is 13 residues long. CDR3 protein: CASSRGDPYEQYF. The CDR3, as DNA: TGTGCCAGCAGTCGGGGGGACCCCTACGAGCAGTACTTC.

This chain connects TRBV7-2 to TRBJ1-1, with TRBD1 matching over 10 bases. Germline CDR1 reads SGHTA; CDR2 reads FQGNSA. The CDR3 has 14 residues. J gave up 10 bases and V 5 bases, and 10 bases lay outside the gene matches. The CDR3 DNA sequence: TGTGCCAGCAGCCCCCAGGGACAGGGGAGGGGAGCTTTCTTT. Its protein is CASSPQGQGRGAFF.

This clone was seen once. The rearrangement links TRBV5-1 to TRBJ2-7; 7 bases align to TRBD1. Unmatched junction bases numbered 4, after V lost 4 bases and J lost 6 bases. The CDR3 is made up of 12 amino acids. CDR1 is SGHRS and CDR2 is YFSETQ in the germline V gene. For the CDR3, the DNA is TGCGCCAGCAGCCCGACAGGGTTCGAGCAGTACTTC. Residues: CASSPTGFEQYF.

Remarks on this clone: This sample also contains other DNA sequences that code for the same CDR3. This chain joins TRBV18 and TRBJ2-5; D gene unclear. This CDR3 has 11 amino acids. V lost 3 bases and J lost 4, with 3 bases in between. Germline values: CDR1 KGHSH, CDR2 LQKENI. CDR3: CASSPGETQYF. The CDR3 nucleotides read TGTGCCAGCTCACCTGGAGAGACCCAGTACTTC.

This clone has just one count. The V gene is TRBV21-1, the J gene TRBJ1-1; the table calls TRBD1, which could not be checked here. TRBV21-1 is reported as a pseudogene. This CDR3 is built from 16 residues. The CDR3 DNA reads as TGTGCCAGCCCCAGTCCCCGGGACAGTGGGAACACTGAAGCTTTCTTT. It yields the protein CASPSPRDSGNTEAFF.

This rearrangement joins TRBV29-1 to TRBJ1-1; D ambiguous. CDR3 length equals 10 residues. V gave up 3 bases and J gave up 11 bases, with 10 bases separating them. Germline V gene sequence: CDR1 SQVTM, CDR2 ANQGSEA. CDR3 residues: CSVDTTRAFF. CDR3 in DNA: TGCAGCGTTGACACCACAAGGGCTTTCTTT.